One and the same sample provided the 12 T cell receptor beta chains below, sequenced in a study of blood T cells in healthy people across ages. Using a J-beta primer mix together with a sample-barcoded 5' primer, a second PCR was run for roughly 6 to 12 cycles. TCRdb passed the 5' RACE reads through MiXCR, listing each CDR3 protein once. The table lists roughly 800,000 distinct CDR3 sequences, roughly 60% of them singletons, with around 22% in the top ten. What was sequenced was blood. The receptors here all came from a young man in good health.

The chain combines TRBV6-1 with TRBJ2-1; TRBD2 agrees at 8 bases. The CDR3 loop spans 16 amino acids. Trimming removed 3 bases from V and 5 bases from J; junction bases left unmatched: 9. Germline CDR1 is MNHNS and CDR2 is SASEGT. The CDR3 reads CASSEHETSEDNEQFF. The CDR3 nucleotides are TGTGCCAGCAGTGAGCACGAGACTAGCGAGGACAATGAGCAGTTCTTC.

CDR3 residues: CSASALVRDTEAFF. In DNA form, the CDR3 reads TGCAGTGCTAGTGCCCTAGTGAGGGACACTGAAGCTTTCTTT. The V call is TRBV20-1, the J call TRBJ1-1; D unclear. Trimming took off 3 bases at V and 3 bases at J, with 14 bases between the two ends. CDR1 is DFQATT, CDR2 SNEGSKA, per germline (reference sequence). CDR3 length: 14 residues.

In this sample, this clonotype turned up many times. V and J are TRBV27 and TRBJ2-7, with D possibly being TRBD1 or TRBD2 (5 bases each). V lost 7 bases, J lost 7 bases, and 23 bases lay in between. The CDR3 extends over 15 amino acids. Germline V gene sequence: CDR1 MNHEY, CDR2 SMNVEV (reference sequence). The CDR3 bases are TGTGCCAGCACCGGGCTCGGGGCCGCTGGTGGGGAGCAGTACTTC. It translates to CASTGLGAAGGEQYF.

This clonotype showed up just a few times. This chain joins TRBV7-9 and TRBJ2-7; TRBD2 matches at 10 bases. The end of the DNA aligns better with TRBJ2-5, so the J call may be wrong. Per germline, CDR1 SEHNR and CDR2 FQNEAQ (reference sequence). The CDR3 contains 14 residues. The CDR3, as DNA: TGTGCCAGCAGCTTCAGCGGGGGGGCTTCGACCCAGTACTTC. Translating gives CASSFSGGASTQYF.

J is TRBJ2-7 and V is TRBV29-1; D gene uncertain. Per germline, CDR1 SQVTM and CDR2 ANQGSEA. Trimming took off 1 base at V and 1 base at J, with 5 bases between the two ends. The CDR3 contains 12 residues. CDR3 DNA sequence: TGCAGCGTTGAAGGTCGATCCTACGAGCAGTACTTC. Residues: CSVEGRSYEQYF.

The CDR3 loop reads CSDPWKYGYTF. The CDR3 nucleotides are TGCAGCGACCCCTGGAAGTATGGCTACACCTTC. V is TRBV29-1 and J is TRBJ1-2, with unresolved D. The CDR3 extends over 11 amino acids. CDR1 and CDR2 from the germline V gene are SQVTM and ANQGSEA. V was trimmed by 7 bases and J by 5 bases, leaving 11 bases between them.

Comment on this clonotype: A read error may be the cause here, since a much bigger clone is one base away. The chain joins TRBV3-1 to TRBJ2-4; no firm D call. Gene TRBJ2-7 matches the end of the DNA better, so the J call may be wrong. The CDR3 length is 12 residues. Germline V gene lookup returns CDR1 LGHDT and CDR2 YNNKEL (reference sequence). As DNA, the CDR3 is TGTTCCAGCAGCCTGCAGGCCTACGAGCAGTACTTC. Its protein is CSSSLQAYEQYF.

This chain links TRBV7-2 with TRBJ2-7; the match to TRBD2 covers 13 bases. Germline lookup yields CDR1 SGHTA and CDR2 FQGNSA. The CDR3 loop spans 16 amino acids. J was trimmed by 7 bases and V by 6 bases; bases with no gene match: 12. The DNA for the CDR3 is TGTGCCAGCAGTTTCCGGACTAGCGGGGGATCTAGGGAGCAGTACTTC. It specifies CASSFRTSGGSREQYF.

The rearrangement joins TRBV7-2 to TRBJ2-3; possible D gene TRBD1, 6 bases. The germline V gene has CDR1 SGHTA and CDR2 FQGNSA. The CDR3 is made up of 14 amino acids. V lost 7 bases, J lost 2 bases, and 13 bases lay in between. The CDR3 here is CASNKDRYTDTQYF. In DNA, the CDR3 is TGTGCCAGCAATAAGGACAGATACACAGATACGCAGTATTTT.

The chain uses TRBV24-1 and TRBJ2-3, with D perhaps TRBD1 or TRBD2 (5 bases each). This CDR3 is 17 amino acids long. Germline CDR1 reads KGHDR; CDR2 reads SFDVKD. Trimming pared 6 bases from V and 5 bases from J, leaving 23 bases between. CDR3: CATSRGPGLEEKDTQYF. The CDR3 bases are TGTGCCACCAGTCGGGGCCCTGGGTTAGAGGAGAAAGATACGCAGTATTTT.

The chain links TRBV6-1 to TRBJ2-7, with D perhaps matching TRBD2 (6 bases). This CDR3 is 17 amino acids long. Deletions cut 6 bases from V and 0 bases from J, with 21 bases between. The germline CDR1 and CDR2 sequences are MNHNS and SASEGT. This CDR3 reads CASSFYIRDGSSYEQYF. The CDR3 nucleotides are TGTGCCAGCAGCTTCTACATCCGGGACGGGAGCTCCTACGAGCAGTACTTC.

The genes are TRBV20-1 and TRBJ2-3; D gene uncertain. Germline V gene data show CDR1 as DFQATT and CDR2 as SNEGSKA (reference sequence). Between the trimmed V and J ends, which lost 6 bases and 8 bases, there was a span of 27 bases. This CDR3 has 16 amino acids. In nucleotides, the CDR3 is TGCAGTGCCCGTAGCCACGAGAACACACATTTGGGTACGCAGTATTTT. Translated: CSARSHENTHLGTQYF.